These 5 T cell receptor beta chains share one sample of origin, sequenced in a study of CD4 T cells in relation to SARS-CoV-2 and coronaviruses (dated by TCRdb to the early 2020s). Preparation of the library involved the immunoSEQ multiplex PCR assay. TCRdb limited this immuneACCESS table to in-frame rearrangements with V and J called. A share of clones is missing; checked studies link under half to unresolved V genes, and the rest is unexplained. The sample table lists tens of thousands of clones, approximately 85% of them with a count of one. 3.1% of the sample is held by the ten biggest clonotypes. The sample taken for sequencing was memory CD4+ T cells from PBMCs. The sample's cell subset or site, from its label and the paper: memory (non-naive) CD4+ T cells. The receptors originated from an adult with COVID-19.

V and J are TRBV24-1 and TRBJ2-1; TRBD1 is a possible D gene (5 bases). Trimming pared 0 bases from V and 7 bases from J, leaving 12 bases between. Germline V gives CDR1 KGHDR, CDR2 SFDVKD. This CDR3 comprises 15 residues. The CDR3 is CATSDLSQGWNEQFF. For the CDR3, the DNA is TGTGCCACCAGTGATTTGAGTCAGGGTTGGAATGAGCAGTTCTTC.

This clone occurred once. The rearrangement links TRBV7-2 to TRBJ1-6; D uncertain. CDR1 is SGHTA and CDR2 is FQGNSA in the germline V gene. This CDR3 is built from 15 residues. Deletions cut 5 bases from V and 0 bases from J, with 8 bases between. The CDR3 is CASSPTRSYNSPLHF. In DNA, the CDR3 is TGTGCCAGCAGCCCCACGCGCTCCTATAATTCACCCCTCCACTTT.

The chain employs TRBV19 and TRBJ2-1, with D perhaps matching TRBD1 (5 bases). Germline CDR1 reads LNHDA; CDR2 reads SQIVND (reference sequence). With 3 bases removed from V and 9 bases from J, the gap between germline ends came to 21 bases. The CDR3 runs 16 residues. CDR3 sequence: CASSISGRVGNFEQFF. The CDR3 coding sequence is TGTGCCAGTAGTATTTCGGGCAGGGTCGGCAATTTTGAGCAGTTCTTC.

Here the CDR3 reads CSVKVGGEINQPQHF. In DNA form, the CDR3 reads TGCAGCGTCAAAGTAGGGGGGGAGATTAATCAGCCCCAGCATTTT. The gene calls are TRBV29-1 and TRBJ1-5; D may be TRBD1 (6 bases). V gave up 6 bases and J gave up 4 bases, with 19 bases separating them. Per germline, CDR1 SQVTM and CDR2 ANQGSEA. CDR3 length equals 15 residues. Looking up the rest from reference TRBV29-1 and TRBJ1-5 gives the full variable domain: SAVISQKPSRDICQRGTSLTIQCQVDSQVTMMFWYRQQPGQSLTLIATANQGSEATYESGFVIDKFPISRPNLTFSTLTVSNMSPEDSSIYLCSVKVGGEINQPQHFGDGTRLSIL.

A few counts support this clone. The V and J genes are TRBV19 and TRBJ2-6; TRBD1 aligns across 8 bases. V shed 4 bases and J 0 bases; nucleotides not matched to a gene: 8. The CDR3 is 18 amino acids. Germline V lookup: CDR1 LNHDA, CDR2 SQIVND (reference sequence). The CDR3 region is CASSRDRGYSSGANVLTF. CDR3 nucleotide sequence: TGTGCCAGTAGTAGAGACAGGGGCTACAGCTCTGGGGCCAACGTCCTGACTTTC. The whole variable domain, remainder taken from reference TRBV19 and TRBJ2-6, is DGGITQSPKYLFRKEGQNVTLSCEQNLNHDAMYWYRQDPGQGLRLIYYSQIVNDFQKGDIAEGYSVSREKKESFPLTVTSAQKNPTAFYLCASSRDRGYSSGANVLTFGAGSRLTVL.